These 30 T cell receptor beta chains share one sample of origin, sequenced in a study of blood T cell repertoires in COVID-19. Profiled with immunoSEQ multiplex PCR; TCRdb holds only in-frame clones, not every one. The sample gives nearly 80,000 clones, around 83% of which show up once; 3.5% to 4% is in the top ten. Sequencing input: peripheral blood. The receptors stem from a man in his fifties or sixties with acute or convalescent COVID-19.

The J gene is TRBJ1-6, the V gene TRBV7-9, with D possibly being TRBD1 (5 bases). CDR3 length: 14 amino acids. Per the germline V gene, CDR1 is SEHNR and CDR2 is FQNEAQ (reference sequence). V gave up 5 bases and J gave up 8 bases, with 13 bases separating them. For the CDR3, the DNA is TGTGCCAGCAGCCATAGTGGGGGGGATTCACCCCTCCACTTT. It yields the protein CASSHSGGDSPLHF.

This clone was observed a few times. This chain links TRBV28 with TRBJ1-5; D remains ambiguous. Germline assignment: CDR1 MDHEN and CDR2 SYDVKM. There are 14 residues in the CDR3. Trimming left V 7 bases short and J 1 base short, with 11 bases between. CDR3 bases: TGTGCCAGCACCCCCATGCAGAGCAATCAGCCCCAGCATTTT. It specifies CASTPMQSNQPQHF.

The genes are TRBV7-6 and TRBJ1-2; 11 bases agree with TRBD1. The CDR3 extends over 18 amino acids. Trimming cost V 4 bases and J 0 bases; bases outside gene matches: 10. Germline V gives CDR1 SGHVS, CDR2 FNYEAQ. CDR3 bases: TGTGCCAGCAGCTCTAGTCCCGGGACAGGGGGAGCTAACTATGGCTACACCTTC. Translated, it gives CASSSSPGTGGANYGYTF. The variable domain in full, completed from reference TRBV7-6 and TRBJ1-2, reads GAGVSQSPRYKVTKRGQDVALRCDPISGHVSLYWYRQALGQGPEFLTYFNYEAQQDKSGLPNDRFSAERPEGSISTLTIQRTEQRDSAMYRCASSSSPGTGGANYGYTFGSGTRLTVV.

This chain connects TRBV27 to TRBJ2-7, with TRBD1 identical over 11 bases. In germline, CDR1 is MNHEY, CDR2 SMNVEV (reference sequence). This CDR3 comprises 17 residues. V lost 4 bases and J lost 1; bases outside the gene matches: 9. CDR3 DNA: TGTGCCAGCAGTTCCCGAGGCCGGGACAGGGGGTCCTACGAGCAGTACTTC. Translation: CASSSRGRDRGSYEQYF.

The rearrangement links TRBV18 to TRBJ2-5; the D gene is possibly TRBD2 (7 bases). Per the germline V gene, CDR1 is KGHSH and CDR2 is LQKENI. The CDR3 sequence is 14 residues long. Trimming removed 2 bases at V and 1 base at J, with 8 bases between. The CDR3 sequence is CASSPAGAQETQYF. CDR3 nucleotides: TGTGCCAGCTCACCAGCGGGGGCCCAAGAGACCCAGTACTTC.

The sample holds one count of this clone. This chain links TRBV6-4 with TRBJ2-1; 9 nucleotides agree with TRBD1. The V and J ends lost 0 bases and 6 bases, in that order; junction bases with no gene match: 0. CDR1 and CDR2 from the germline V gene are MRHNA and SNTAGT. This CDR3 spans 14 amino acids. The CDR3 loop is CASSDSTGGNEQFF. The CDR3 DNA reads as TGTGCCAGCAGTGACTCGACAGGGGGCAATGAGCAGTTCTTC.

The gene calls are TRBV11-2 and TRBJ1-3; D is possibly TRBD1 (6 bases). Germline CDR1 SGHAT, CDR2 FQNNGV. V lost 3 bases and J 4 bases, leaving 25 bases between the germline ends. The CDR3 totals 19 residues. In nucleotides, the CDR3 is TGTGCCAGCAGCTTGGGGCGGGGGCGCGAGCTCAGGAGAGGAAACACCATATATTTT. It encodes CASSLGRGRELRRGNTIYF.

J is TRBJ2-7 and V is TRBV24-1, with D maybe TRBD2 (6 bases). CDR1 and CDR2 (germline): KGHDR, SFDVKD. The CDR3 sequence is 14 residues long. V was shortened by 4 bases and J by 0 bases, with 9 bases between the two germline ends. The CDR3: CATSERGSSYEQYF. The DNA of the CDR3 is TGTGCCACCAGTGAACGGGGGAGCTCCTACGAGCAGTACTTC.

The rearrangement links TRBV5-1 to TRBJ2-7, with D possibly being TRBD2 (5 bases). The germline CDR1 and CDR2 sequences are SGHRS and YFSETQ. The CDR3 is made up of 13 amino acids. V lost 0 bases, J lost 3 bases, and 7 bases lay in between. In DNA, the CDR3 is TGCGCCAGCAGCTTGGACGGGAACTACGAGCAGTACTTC. Protein product: CASSLDGNYEQYF.

The J gene is TRBJ2-7, the V gene TRBV5-6, with D unclear. The CDR3 extends over 15 amino acids. V shed 4 bases and J shed 5 bases, with 19 bases lying between them. The germline V gene encodes CDR1 SGHDT and CDR2 YYEEEE. CDR3 nucleotide sequence: TGTGCCAGCAGCCTGGTTTCAGGAAAGGTTCACGAGCAGTACTTC. It codes for CASSLVSGKVHEQYF. Using reference TRBV5-6 and TRBJ2-7 for the parts outside the CDR3, the full variable domain is DAGVTQSPTHLIKTRGQQVTLRCSPKSGHDTVSWYQQALGQGPQFIFQYYEEEERQRGNFPDRFSGHQFPNYSSELNVNALLLGDSALYLCASSLVSGKVHEQYFGPGTRLTVT.

The CDR3 bases are TGCGCCAGCAGCCAAGATCGGAGCGAAAAACTGTTTTTT. Protein: CASSQDRSEKLFF. The gene calls are TRBV4-1 and TRBJ1-4; D is undetermined. The CDR3 length is 13 residues. V was shortened by 0 bases and J by 8 bases, with 7 bases between the two germline ends. The germline V gene has CDR1 MGHRA and CDR2 YSYEKL.

This clone was seen a few times. This chain uses TRBV6-5 with TRBJ1-3; TRBD1 agrees at 7 bases. The length of the CDR3 is 15 residues. The V segment lost 4 bases and the J segment 4 bases; nucleotides outside the gene matches: 7. In germline, CDR1 is MNHEY, CDR2 SVGAGI. The DNA of the CDR3 is TGTGCCAGCAGTTCATACAGGGGATCGGGAAACACCATATATTTT. Translating gives CASSSYRGSGNTIYF.

This chain connects TRBV11-2 to TRBJ1-1; 11 nucleotides agree with TRBD1. J gave up 4 bases and V 4 bases, and 5 bases lay outside the gene matches. The V gene's germline CDR1 is SGHAT and CDR2 FQNNGV. The CDR3 is 15 residues long. CDR3 nucleotide sequence: TGTGCCAGCAGCTGGACAGGGGGCTATGGCACTGAAGCTTTCTTT. Protein: CASSWTGGYGTEAFF.

The J gene is TRBJ2-3, the V gene TRBV12-3 or TRBV12-4, with no clear D. The V end was cut by 6 bases, the J end by 6 bases, with 7 bases between. The CDR3 contains 11 residues. CDR3 sequence: CASRSLDTQYF. The DNA for the CDR3 is TGTGCCAGCAGATCATTGGATACGCAGTATTTT.

This chain joins TRBV4-3 and TRBJ2-7; no clear D. The CDR3 is 14 residues long. CDR1 and CDR2 (germline): LGHNA, YSLEER. Trimming stripped 1 base from V and 0 bases from J, with 7 bases between. CDR3 amino acids: CASSQVAGSYEQYF. Written as DNA, the CDR3 is TGCGCCAGCAGCCAAGTTGCCGGCTCCTACGAGCAGTACTTC.

J is TRBJ1-3 and V is TRBV4-1; D may be TRBD1 (5 bases). This CDR3 is 15 amino acids long. V lost 4 bases, J lost 0 bases, and 10 bases lay in between. Germline CDR1 and CDR2: MGHRA and YSYEKL. This chain's CDR3 is CASSLETVSGNTIYF. The CDR3 DNA sequence: TGCGCCAGCAGCCTAGAGACAGTCTCTGGAAACACCATATATTTT.

The chain has TRBV6-4 and TRBJ2-4, with TRBD2 matching over 8 bases. CDR1 is MRHNA and CDR2 is SNTAGT in the germline V gene. This CDR3 contains 15 residues. The junction had 10 bases not matched to a gene; V was cut back by 6 bases and J by 6 bases. This CDR3 reads CASSPYVGGVNIQYF. DNA of the CDR3: TGTGCCAGCAGCCCCTACGTCGGGGGGGTAAACATTCAGTACTTC.

V and J are TRBV6-2 or TRBV6-3 and TRBJ2-7; perhaps TRBD1 as D (6 bases). CDR1 MNHEY and CDR2 SVGEGT come from the germline V gene. Trimming left V 2 bases short and J 7 bases short, with 9 bases between. The CDR3 runs to 12 residues. CDR3 coding DNA: TGTGCCAGCAGTTACCAGGGGTGGGAGCAGTACTTC. Protein sequence: CASSYQGWEQYF.

In its sample, this clone was seen a few times. This chain connects TRBV7-2 to TRBJ2-2; 16 nucleotides align to TRBD2. With 5 bases clipped from V and 4 bases from J, the junction kept 10 bases outside the gene matches. This CDR3 contains 19 residues. CDR1 and CDR2 (germline): SGHTA, FQGNSA. CDR3: CASSGLGLAGGRATGELFF. For the CDR3, the DNA is TGTGCCAGCAGCGGCCTGGGACTAGCGGGAGGGCGAGCCACCGGGGAGCTGTTTTTT.

The chain couples TRBV7-8 to TRBJ1-6, with TRBD1 identical over 9 bases. V dropped 6 bases and J dropped 7; count of bases not matched to a gene: 7. Germline V gene lookup returns CDR1 SGHVS and CDR2 FQNEAQ. The CDR3 spans 15 residues. As DNA, the CDR3 is TGTGCCAGCAGGTTAATACAGGGGGCAAATTCACCCCTCCACTTT. It translates to CASRLIQGANSPLHF.

The chain combines TRBV7-2 with TRBJ1-2, with 10 bases lining up with TRBD1. The germline V gene encodes CDR1 SGHTA and CDR2 FQGNSA. Germline trimming cut 4 bases from V and 3 bases from J; bases unmatched to any gene: 2. The CDR3 has 14 amino acids. This chain's CDR3 is CASSWDRGDYGYTF. The CDR3 coding sequence is TGTGCCAGCAGCTGGGACAGGGGAGACTATGGCTACACCTTC.

This chain uses TRBV4-3 with TRBJ1-2; 7 nucleotides match TRBD1. Germline V lookup: CDR1 LGHNA, CDR2 YSLEER. CDR3 length: 15 amino acids. V gave up 3 bases and J gave up 0 bases; unmatched junction bases: 4. The CDR3 sequence: CASSQGTVSNYGYTF. In nucleotides, the CDR3 is TGCGCCAGCAGCCAGGGGACAGTCTCTAACTATGGCTACACCTTC.

The gene calls are TRBV7-6 and TRBJ1-1; D gene unclear. The V end was cut by 1 base, the J end by 1 base, with 4 bases between. Looked up from germline, CDR1 is SGHVS and CDR2 is FNYEAQ. This CDR3 has 13 amino acids. CDR3 coding DNA: TGTGCCAGCAGCTTAGAGAGGAACACTGAAGCTTTCTTT. This gives the protein CASSLERNTEAFF.

The chain uses TRBV24-1 and TRBJ1-1; weak D call: TRBD1 (6 bases). The CDR3 spans 15 residues. V lost 6 bases, J lost 6 bases, and 19 bases lay in between. Looked up from germline, CDR1 is KGHDR and CDR2 is SFDVKD. The CDR3 loop is CATSTNSRGEAEAFF. CDR3 nucleotide sequence: TGTGCCACCAGTACCAACTCCAGGGGAGAGGCTGAAGCTTTCTTT.

This clone was seen once. The CDR3 protein is CASSDNRGRIPFYGYTF. CDR3 nucleotide sequence: TGCGCCAGCAGTGATAACAGGGGGCGCATTCCTTTCTATGGCTACACCTTC. The chain is built from TRBV10-1 and TRBJ1-2; TRBD1 agrees at 9 bases. The germline V gene encodes CDR1 WNHNN and CDR2 SYGVQD (reference sequence). The CDR3 length is 17 residues. J was trimmed by 4 bases and V by 3 bases; bases with no gene match: 12.

The rearrangement links TRBV2 to TRBJ1-2; D gene unclear. The CDR3 length is 14 residues. In germline, CDR1 is SNHLY, CDR2 FYNNEI. The germline V and J ends were trimmed by 7 bases and 4 bases, with 16 bases remaining between them. This chain's CDR3 is CASKRALTGYGYTF. The CDR3 nucleotides read TGTGCCAGCAAGCGGGCACTTACCGGCTATGGCTACACCTTC.

The chain combines TRBV25-1 with TRBJ2-7; D is possibly TRBD2 (6 bases). V gave up 8 bases and J gave up 0 bases, with 11 bases separating them. The CDR3 is 13 amino acids. Germline assignment: CDR1 MGHDK and CDR2 SYGVNS. The DNA of the CDR3 is TGTGCCAGCGGATCCGGGAGCTCCTACGAGCAGTACTTC. Its protein product is CASGSGSSYEQYF.

The genes are TRBV18 and TRBJ1-1, with TRBD1 identical over 7 bases. V shed 6 bases and J 1 base; nucleotides not matched to a gene: 11. This CDR3 region has 16 residues. Germline assignment: CDR1 KGHSH and CDR2 LQKENI. The CDR3 is CASSRGQVWGNTEAFF. The CDR3 region has the DNA TGTGCCAGCTCCCGAGGACAGGTCTGGGGGAACACTGAAGCTTTCTTT.

J is TRBJ1-1 and V is TRBV7-9, with a possible D match to TRBD1 (6 bases). The CDR3 runs to 14 residues. The V gene lost 5 bases and the J gene lost 1 base, with 11 bases spanning the gap. Germline V gene lookup returns CDR1 SEHNR and CDR2 FQNEAQ (reference sequence). The CDR3 reads CASSISTGNTEAFF. The CDR3 DNA reads as TGTGCCAGCAGCATTTCGACAGGGAACACTGAAGCTTTCTTT.

The chain has TRBV30 and TRBJ2-2; unclear D gene. The CDR3 runs to 14 residues. Trimming shortened V by 2 bases and J by 4 bases, and 11 bases separated the two germline ends. Germline lookup yields CDR1 GTSNPN and CDR2 SVGIG (reference sequence). DNA for the CDR3: TGTGCCTGGAGTCCCGGAGTACCCACCGGGGAGCTGTTTTTT. Its translation is CAWSPGVPTGELFF.